The present T cell receptor (beta chain) was sequenced within a study of beta chain features in type 1 diabetes. Regarding the study as a whole: Shorter TCRB CDR3s, moderately but significantly so, were found in Type 1 diabetes patients in all four CD4+ subsets.

The V end was cut by 3 bases, the J end by 3 bases, with 17 bases between. Germline V gene data show CDR1 as GTSNPN and CDR2 as SVGIG (reference sequence). The CDR3 extends over 15 amino acids. Sequencing targeted expressed TCRB transcripts, as all isolated RNA had been reverse transcribed. Produced via immunoSEQ multiplex PCR; TCRdb's table is partial and in-frame only. The top ten hold less than 3% of the sample, which has about 160,000 clones, approximately 9% seen once. In this sample, this clone turned up once. Its specificity is not known. The source of this sequence is a woman under 30 in good health. The sample taken for sequencing was central memory CD4+ T cells from blood. The chain joins TRBV30 to TRBJ1-2, with D possibly matching TRBD1 (5 bases). CDR3 bases: TGTGCCTGGAGAGCCGAAAGGGAGGGGCACTATGGCTACACCTTC. Protein: CAWRAEREGHYGYTF.